The clone carrying this TCR beta chain was seen more than once but under ten times. The CDR3 contains 13 residues. The V and J ends lost 0 bases and 12 bases respectively, with 15 bases between them. CDR1 is LGHNA, CDR2 YSLEER, per germline. The data are from a study of T cell responses to AZD1222 COVID-19 vaccine. Here immunoSEQ multiplex PCR was the method, and the copy in TCRdb shows in-frame clones only, minus some. The sample has about 120,000 clones, around 91% seen once. V and J are TRBV4-3 and TRBJ2-7, with D tentatively TRBD2 (6 bases). The sequencing here drew on peripheral blood, taken on day 0 of AZD1222 vaccination. The sequence derives from an adult in good health. CDR3 coding DNA: TGCGCCAGCAGCCAAGAATTAGGTCTAGCGAGGTACTTC. Translation: CASSQELGLARYF.